Listed here is a single TCR beta chain. Its antigen is unidentified. Distinct nucleotide sequences in the sample also encode this CDR3. The naive CD8 fraction comprised CD45RO-negative cells positively selected for CCR7 and excluded terminally differentiated effector memory CD45RA+ cells. The data originate from a study of shared clonotypes between healthy human individuals. Study observations and caveats: The four-donor shared clonotypes exceeded non-shared clonotypes in generation probability, with non-shared ones scoring lower. Genetic and exposure-history diversity was limited by the small donor number.

Germline V gives CDR1 PRHDT, CDR2 FYEKMQ (reference sequence). V dropped 3 bases and J dropped 6 bases, with 8 bases sitting between them. The CDR3 is 12 amino acids. Per the original methods: ImmunoSEQ output held junction-only sequences without quality scores, so filtering differed. Produced via immunoSEQ multiplex PCR; TCRdb's table is partial and in-frame only. V and J calls and clone size are those listed in that table; D and trimming were worked out from the DNA. The sample carries millions of clones, over 85% recorded once. The chain employs TRBV13 and TRBJ1-1, with no clear D. The sequenced sample was naive CD8+ T cells sorted from blood. The sequence came from a man aged 18-30 years in good health. The CDR3 nucleotides are TGTGCCAGCAGCTTGGGTGGGGCTGAAGCTTTCTTT. Translating gives CASSLGGAEAFF.